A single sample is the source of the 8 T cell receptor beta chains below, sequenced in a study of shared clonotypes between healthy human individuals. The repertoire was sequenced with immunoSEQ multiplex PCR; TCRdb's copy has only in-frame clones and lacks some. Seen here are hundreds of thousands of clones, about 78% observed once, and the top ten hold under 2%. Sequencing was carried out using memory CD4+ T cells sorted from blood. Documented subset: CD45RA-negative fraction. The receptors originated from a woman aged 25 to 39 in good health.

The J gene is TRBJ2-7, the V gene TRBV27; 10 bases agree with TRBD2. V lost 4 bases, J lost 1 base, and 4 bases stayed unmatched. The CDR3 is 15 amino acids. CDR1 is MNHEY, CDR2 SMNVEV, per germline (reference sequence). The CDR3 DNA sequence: TGTGCCAGCAGTTCCCCGGGACTAGCGTCCTACGAGCAGTACTTC. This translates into CASSSPGLASYEQYF.

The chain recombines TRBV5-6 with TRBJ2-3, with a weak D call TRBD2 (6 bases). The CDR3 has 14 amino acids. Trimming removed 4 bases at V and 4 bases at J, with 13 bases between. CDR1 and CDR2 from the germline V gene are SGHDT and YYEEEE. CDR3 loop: CASSLERASDTQYF. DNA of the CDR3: TGTGCCAGCAGCCTAGAGCGGGCGTCAGATACGCAGTATTTT. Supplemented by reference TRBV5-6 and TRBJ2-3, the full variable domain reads DAGVTQSPTHLIKTRGQQVTLRCSPKSGHDTVSWYQQALGQGPQFIFQYYEEEERQRGNFPDRFSGHQFPNYSSELNVNALLLGDSALYLCASSLERASDTQYFGPGTRLTVL.

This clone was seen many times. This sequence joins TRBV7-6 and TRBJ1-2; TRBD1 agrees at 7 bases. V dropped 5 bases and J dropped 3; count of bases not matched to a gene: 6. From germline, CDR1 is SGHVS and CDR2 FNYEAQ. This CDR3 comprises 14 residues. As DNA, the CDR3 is TGTGCCAGCAGCAAGCGAGGGGGCGACTATGGCTACACCTTC. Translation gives CASSKRGGDYGYTF.

The CDR3: CASSQTSGLYNEQFF. The CDR3 nucleotides are TGCGCCAGCAGCCAGACTAGCGGGCTTTACAATGAGCAGTTCTTC. This sequence joins TRBV5-1 and TRBJ2-1, with 10 bases matching TRBD2. Trimming cost V 4 bases and J 4 bases; bases outside gene matches: 5. CDR3 length equals 15 residues. Germline V lookup: CDR1 SGHRS, CDR2 YFSETQ. The full variable domain, with the rest looked up from reference TRBV5-1 and TRBJ2-1, is KAGVTQTPRYLIKTRGQQVTLSCSPISGHRSVSWYQQTPGQGLQFLFEYFSETQRNKGNFPGRFSGRQFSNSRSEMNVSTLELGDSALYLCASSQTSGLYNEQFFGPGTRLTVL.

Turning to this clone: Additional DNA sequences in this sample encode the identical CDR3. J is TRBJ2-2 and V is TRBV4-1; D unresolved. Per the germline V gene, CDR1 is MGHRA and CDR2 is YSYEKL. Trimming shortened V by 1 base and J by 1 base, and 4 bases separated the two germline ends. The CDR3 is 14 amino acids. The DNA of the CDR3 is TGCGCCAGCAGCCAAGGGCTGAACACCGGGGAGCTGTTTTTT. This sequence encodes CASSQGLNTGELFF.

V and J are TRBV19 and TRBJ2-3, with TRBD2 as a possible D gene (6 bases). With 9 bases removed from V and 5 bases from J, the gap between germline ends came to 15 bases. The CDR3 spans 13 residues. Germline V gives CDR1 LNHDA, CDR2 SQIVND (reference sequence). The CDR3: CASLARVGDTQYF. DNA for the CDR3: TGTGCCAGCCTAGCGCGTGTAGGAGATACGCAGTATTTT.

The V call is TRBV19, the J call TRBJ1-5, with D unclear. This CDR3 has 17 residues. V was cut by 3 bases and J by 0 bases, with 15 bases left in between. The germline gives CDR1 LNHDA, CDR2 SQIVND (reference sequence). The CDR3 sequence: CASSMSVRPLSNQPQHF. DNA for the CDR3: TGTGCCAGTAGTATGTCGGTCCGACCCCTTAGCAATCAGCCCCAGCATTTT.

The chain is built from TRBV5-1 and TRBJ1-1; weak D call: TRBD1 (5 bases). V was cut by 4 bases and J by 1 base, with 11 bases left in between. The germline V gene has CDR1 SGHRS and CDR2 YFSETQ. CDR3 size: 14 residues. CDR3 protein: CASSVGHSNTEAFF. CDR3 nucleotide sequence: TGCGCCAGCAGCGTCGGACACTCGAACACTGAAGCTTTCTTT.